These T cell receptor beta chains were read from a single sample in a study of CXCR3-negative and CXCR3-positive naive CD8 T cells. TCRdb reprocessed the 5' RACE reads, keeping one entry per CDR3 protein, no DNA. The data include over 70,000 distinct CDR3 sequences; the top ten clones carry approximately 0.53%. The sequencing input was naive CXCR3+ CD8+ T cells from blood. The receptor source for this set is a human donor in good health. Some clones in this sample may be carry-over from other donors' samples. CDR3s include the opening cysteine and the closing phenylalanine or tryptophan.

18,TRBJ2-1,TRBV7-3,CASSLTGVAGELVHEQFF
13,TRBJ2-7,TRBV30,CAWSKDRDHEQYF
16,TRBJ2-7,TRBV7-9,CASSLGLGDSSYEQYF
16,TRBJ2-1,TRBV4-3,CASSQDYDGPYNEQFF
14,TRBJ2-1,TRBV29-1,CSVEASGVTNEQFF
15,TRBJ2-3,TRBV3-1,CASSQGFVLAGTQYF
13,TRBJ1-1,TRBV6-2/TRBV6-3,CASTNSVYTEAFF
16,TRBJ1-5,TRBV28,CASSLGQGLSNQPQHF
15,TRBJ2-3,TRBV6-5,CASNQGLDLTDTQYF
14,TRBJ1-2,TRBV4-3,CASSQDARAYGYTF
16,TRBJ2-7,TRBV5-5,CASSYHSGIIQNEQYF
15,TRBJ2-4,TRBV20-1,CSAQTSGRDKNIQYF
15,TRBJ1-2,TRBV7-6,CASSFRQGGDYGYTF
14,TRBJ2-3,TRBV7-2,CASSLRGSTDTQYF
16,TRBJ1-2,TRBV20-1,CSARGTKVTENYGYTF
14,TRBJ2-1,TRBV4-1,CASSQDPTANEQFF